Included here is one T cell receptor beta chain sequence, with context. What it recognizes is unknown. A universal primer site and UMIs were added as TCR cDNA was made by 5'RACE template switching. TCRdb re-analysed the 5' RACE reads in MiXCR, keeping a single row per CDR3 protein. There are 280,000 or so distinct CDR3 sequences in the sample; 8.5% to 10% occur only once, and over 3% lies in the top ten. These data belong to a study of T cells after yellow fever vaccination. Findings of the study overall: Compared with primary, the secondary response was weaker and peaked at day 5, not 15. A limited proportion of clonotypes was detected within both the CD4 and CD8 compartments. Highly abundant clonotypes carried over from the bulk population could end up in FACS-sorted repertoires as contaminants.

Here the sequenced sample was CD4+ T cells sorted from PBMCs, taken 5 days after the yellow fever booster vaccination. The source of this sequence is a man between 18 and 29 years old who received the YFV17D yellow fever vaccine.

Here the CDR3 DNA reads TGTGCCAGCAGCCGAGATTCAAAGGGGAATGAGCAGTTCTTC. Translated: CASSRDSKGNEQFF. The chain uses TRBV14 and TRBJ2-1; the D gene is possibly TRBD1 (5 bases). Germline values: CDR1 SGHDN, CDR2 FVKESK. The CDR3 sequence is 14 residues long. The V end lost 4 bases, the J end lost 7 bases, and 14 bases lay between the germline ends.